This T cell receptor beta chain appears in the sequencing data of a study of blood T cell repertoires in COVID-19. As for the study in general: Sample material is recorded as cDNA or gDNA derived from T cells, B-cell-depleted T cells, or PBMCs.

Germline V gives CDR1 SSHAT, CDR2 FNYEAQ (reference sequence). The CDR3 runs to 13 residues. As for this clone: The junction differs from germline at one of its ends, possibly a read error.

Methods used by the authors: By means of reference gene primer amplification, nucleated cell counts were estimated. Profiling relied on immunoSEQ multiplex PCR, and the TCRdb table lists in-frame clones only, not all of them. The V and J calls and the clone size are those of that table, but D and trimming were determined from the DNA. This table holds around 150,000 clones, more than 80% found once. This TCR was sampled from a man in his sixties or seventies with acute or convalescent COVID-19. This rearrangement joins TRBV7-7 to TRBJ1-1, with D hard to call. Sequenced input: peripheral blood. CDR3 coding DNA: TGTGCTAGCAGCCTAACAGAGAACACTGAAGCTTTCTTT. Amino acids: CASSLTENTEAFF.